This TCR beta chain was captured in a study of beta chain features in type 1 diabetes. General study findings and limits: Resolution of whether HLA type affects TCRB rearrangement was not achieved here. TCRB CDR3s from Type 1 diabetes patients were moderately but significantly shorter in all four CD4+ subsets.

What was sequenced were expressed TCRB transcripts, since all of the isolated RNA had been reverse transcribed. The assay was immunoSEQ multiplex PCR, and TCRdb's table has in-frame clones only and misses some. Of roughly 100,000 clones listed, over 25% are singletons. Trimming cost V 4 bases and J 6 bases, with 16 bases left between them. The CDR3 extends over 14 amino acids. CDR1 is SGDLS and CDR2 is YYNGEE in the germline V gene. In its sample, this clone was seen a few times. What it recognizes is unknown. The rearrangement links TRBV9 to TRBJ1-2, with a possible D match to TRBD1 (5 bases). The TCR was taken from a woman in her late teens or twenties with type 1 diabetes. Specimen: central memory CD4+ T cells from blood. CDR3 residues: CASSLDAPGDGYTF. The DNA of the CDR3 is TGTGCCAGCAGCCTAGACGCTCCGGGGGATGGCTACACCTTC.